The clone carrying this T cell receptor (beta chain) was observed a handful of times. What it recognizes is unknown. This entry comes from a study of metastatic and nonmetastatic thyroid tumors. Study at large: Repertoire comparisons spanned blood and tumor or nodule tissue from malignant and benign thyroid patients. Findings of the study overall: For both blood and tumor, malignant thyroid tumors reportedly showed significantly higher TCR beta diversity than benign nodules did.

TCRdb re-clonotyped the PCR reads via MiXCR. Among roughly 59,000 clones, roughly 17% were seen once, and the ten largest hold roughly a tenth. The CDR3 consists of 16 residues. V dropped 7 bases and J dropped 0 bases, with 16 bases sitting between them. Germline V gene lookup returns CDR1 LNHNV and CDR2 YYDKDF (reference sequence). No patient received treatment before thyroid surgery. This clonotype originated in a male donor with papillary thyroid cancer or a benign thyroid nodule (not recorded which). Some clones in this sample may be carry-over from other donors' samples. The specimen was blood. The chain is built from TRBV15 and TRBJ1-5; the D gene is possibly TRBD1 (6 bases). The CDR3 protein is CATIQGRLFSNQPQHF. CDR3 bases: TGTGCCACCATTCAGGGGAGGTTGTTTAGCAATCAGCCCCAGCATTTT. Using reference TRBV15 and TRBJ1-5 for the parts outside the CDR3, the full variable domain is DAMVIQNPRYQVTQFGKPVTLSCSQTLNHNVMYWYQQKSSQAPKLLFHYYDKDFNNEADTPDNFQSRRPNTSFCFLDIRSPGLGDTAMYLCATIQGRLFSNQPQHFGDGTRLSIL.